This entry lists 10 T cell receptor beta chains sequenced from one sample in a study of chemoradiotherapy in HPV16-positive cancers. Sequencing used immunoSEQ multiplex PCR; TCRdb keeps in-frame clones, though not all of them. Of approximately 12,000 clones in the sample, around 72% are singletons; the top ten hold around 8.1%. This material was obtained from a patient who underwent chemoradiotherapy. The receptors stem from a human donor with HPV-associated anogenital cancer.

V gene TRBV4-2 combines with J gene TRBJ2-5; TRBD2 matches at 9 bases. The CDR3 covers 15 residues. The V segment lost 0 bases and the J segment 5 bases; nucleotides outside the gene matches: 4. From germline, CDR1 is LGHNA and CDR2 YNFKEQ. CDR3 in amino acids: CASSQDRTSEETQYF. The CDR3 DNA reads TGTGCCAGCAGCCAAGACCGGACTAGCGAGGAGACCCAGTACTTC.

The chain joins TRBV14 to TRBJ2-1; 10 bases align to TRBD2. CDR3 size: 16 residues. The germline V gene encodes CDR1 SGHDN and CDR2 FVKESK. V lost 2 bases, J lost 4 bases, and 5 bases stayed unmatched. The CDR3 region has the DNA TGTGCCAGCAGCCAAAGCAGGACTAGCGGTTACAATGAGCAGTTCTTC. Encoded protein: CASSQSRTSGYNEQFF.

The genes are TRBV7-2 and TRBJ2-7; 7 positions agree with TRBD2. Trimming took 1 base from V and 2 from J; bases not matched to a gene: 11. This CDR3 contains 17 residues. Germline V CDR1 and CDR2: SGHTA, FQGNSA. The CDR3: CASSLELPGGSAYEQYF. CDR3 bases: TGTGCCAGCAGCTTAGAACTCCCGGGAGGAAGCGCCTACGAGCAGTACTTC.

As DNA, the CDR3 is TGTGCCAGTAGCCAGGGGAACACTGAAGCTTTCTTT. This sequence encodes CASSQGNTEAFF. V usage is TRBV19 and J usage is TRBJ1-1, with D perhaps TRBD1 (5 bases). V was trimmed by 6 bases and J by 1 base, leaving 6 bases between them. Per the germline V gene, CDR1 is LNHDA and CDR2 is SQIVND (reference sequence). The CDR3 is made up of 12 amino acids.

As DNA, the CDR3 is TGTGCCAGCAGGTCAGGTAGTTCAGAGTCTGACATTCAGTACTTC. Protein product: CASRSGSSESDIQYF. This rearrangement joins TRBV4-2 to TRBJ2-4; D is ambiguous. Trimming took 6 bases from V and 8 from J, leaving 20 bases between them. Germline assignment: CDR1 LGHNA and CDR2 YNFKEQ. The length of the CDR3 is 15 residues.

V and J are TRBV4-2 and TRBJ2-7; unclear D gene. Trimming shortened V by 0 bases and J by 0 bases, and 12 bases separated the two germline ends. The CDR3 is 16 residues long. Per germline, CDR1 LGHNA and CDR2 YNFKEQ. CDR3 bases: TGTGCCAGCAGCCAAGAAGGTGGGGTCCCCTCCTACGAGCAGTACTTC. Translated, it gives CASSQEGGVPSYEQYF.

This chain connects TRBV9 to TRBJ2-1; 13 nucleotides align to TRBD2. Germline CDR1 and CDR2: SGDLS and YYNGEE. The CDR3 runs 16 residues. V shed 1 base and J 5 bases; nucleotides not matched to a gene: 3. CDR3 DNA: TGTGCCAGCAGCGTAAAACTAGCGGGAGGGGACAATGAGCAGTTCTTC. It yields the protein CASSVKLAGGDNEQFF.

This clone showed up just a few times. The chain is built from TRBV5-1 and TRBJ1-2; 7 bases fit TRBD1. V lost 4 bases, J lost 0 bases, and 9 bases stayed unmatched. Germline V gene lookup returns CDR1 SGHRS and CDR2 YFSETQ. The CDR3 spans 16 residues. The CDR3 is CASSESPGTANYGYTF. DNA for the CDR3: TGCGCCAGCAGCGAATCACCGGGGACAGCTAACTATGGCTACACCTTC.

The gene calls are TRBV5-1 and TRBJ2-7; D possibly corresponds to TRBD2 (5 bases). There are 16 residues in the CDR3. The V end was cut by 5 bases, the J end by 0 bases, with 18 bases between. Germline CDR1 SGHRS, CDR2 YFSETQ. The CDR3 is CASRDLFSRSSYEQYF. CDR3 DNA: TGCGCCAGCAGGGACTTATTCTCTAGGAGCTCCTACGAGCAGTACTTC.

The chain carries TRBV7-6 and TRBJ2-5; 9 bases map to TRBD1. The CDR3 spans 15 residues. Germline assignment: CDR1 SGHVS and CDR2 FNYEAQ. J was trimmed by 3 bases and V by 0 bases; bases with no gene match: 2. The CDR3 DNA reads as TGTGCCAGCAGCTTAGCGGGACAGGGTAAAGAGACCCAGTACTTC. It encodes CASSLAGQGKETQYF.